These 11 T cell receptor beta chains came from one sample sequenced in a study of CD8+ T cells in alopecia areata. Treatment of the sample: oral pan-JAK inhibitor, 5-10 mg twice daily. Extraction and reverse transcription of RNA yielded cDNA as the sequencing template. Sequencing used immunoSEQ multiplex PCR; TCRdb keeps in-frame clones, though not all of them. This table holds 150,000 to 200,000 clones, about three fifths found once. Specimen: CD4+ T cells sorted from blood, collected at week 24, from a patient treated with tofacitinib. Receptors were obtained from a human donor with alopecia areata.

V gene TRBV5-6 combines with J gene TRBJ1-5; TRBD1 might be the D (5 bases). CDR3 length: 16 residues. Germline values: CDR1 SGHDT, CDR2 YYEEEE. With 0 bases removed from V and 0 bases from J, the gap between germline ends came to 10 bases. CDR3 coding DNA: TGTGCCAGCAGCTTGGGGGGGATCTATAGCAATCAGCCCCAGCATTTT. Its translation is CASSLGGIYSNQPQHF.

The V call is TRBV30, the J call TRBJ2-2, with D uncertain. The V end lost 8 bases, the J end lost 5 bases, and 15 bases lay between the germline ends. CDR3 length: 13 residues. The germline V gene encodes CDR1 GTSNPN and CDR2 SVGIG (reference sequence). CDR3 DNA sequence: TGTGCCGAACGAAGCCTGTCAACCGGGGAGCTGTTTTTT. As protein: CAERSLSTGELFF.

About this clone itself: Other DNA sequences in the sample encode the same CDR3. The chain carries TRBV29-1 and TRBJ1-1; TRBD1 matches at 7 bases. The CDR3 has 13 residues. V dropped 4 bases and J dropped 4; count of bases not matched to a gene: 6. CDR1 SQVTM and CDR2 ANQGSEA come from the germline V gene. CDR3 region: CSVATGVGTEAFF. CDR3 bases: TGCAGCGTTGCAACAGGGGTGGGCACTGAAGCTTTCTTT.

In its sample, this clone was seen once. This chain joins TRBV19 and TRBJ1-6; tentative D call: TRBD1 (5 bases). The V gene lost 6 bases and the J gene lost 7 bases, with 10 bases spanning the gap. Germline V CDR1 and CDR2: LNHDA, SQIVND (reference sequence). The CDR3 covers 13 residues. The CDR3 is CASRTGLNSPLHF. CDR3 coding DNA: TGTGCCAGTAGAACAGGTCTCAATTCACCCCTCCACTTT.

This clone was found once. This chain links TRBV4-3 with TRBJ2-5; D uncertain. The ends were cut back, 0 bases at V and 4 bases at J, with 9 bases in the middle. The CDR3 sequence is 14 residues long. Germline CDR1 and CDR2: LGHNA and YSLEER. CDR3 in amino acids: CASSQEFGGETQYF. In nucleotides, the CDR3 is TGCGCCAGCAGCCAAGAGTTCGGCGGAGAGACCCAGTACTTC.

This sequence joins TRBV29-1 and TRBJ1-1; D unresolved. There are 14 residues in the CDR3. The germline V gene has CDR1 SQVTM and CDR2 ANQGSEA. V gave up 3 bases and J gave up 2 bases, with 13 bases separating them. The CDR3 reads CSVDSARENTEAFF. For the CDR3, the DNA is TGCAGCGTTGATTCGGCCAGAGAAAACACTGAAGCTTTCTTT. Combining the CDR3 with reference TRBV29-1 and TRBJ1-1 gives the whole variable domain SAVISQKPSRDICQRGTSLTIQCQVDSQVTMMFWYRQQPGQSLTLIATANQGSEATYESGFVIDKFPISRPNLTFSTLTVSNMSPEDSSIYLCSVDSARENTEAFFGQGTRLTVV.

V is TRBV30 and J is TRBJ1-4; weak D call: TRBD1 (5 bases). The CDR3 contains 14 residues. Germline assignment: CDR1 GTSNPN and CDR2 SVGIG (reference sequence). The germline V and J ends were trimmed by 2 bases and 0 bases, with 7 bases remaining between them. The CDR3 loop is CAWSMTATNEKLFF. DNA for the CDR3: TGTGCCTGGAGTATGACAGCAACTAATGAAAAACTGTTTTTT.

CDR3 protein: CSVENLFSDRDGYTF. The CDR3 DNA reads TGCAGCGTTGAGAACTTATTCTCGGACAGGGACGGCTACACCTTC. This sequence joins TRBV29-1 and TRBJ1-2, with TRBD1 matching 8 bases. Looked up from germline, CDR1 is SQVTM and CDR2 is ANQGSEA. The trim removed 3 bases at V and 8 bases at J, leaving 14 bases unmatched. This CDR3 is built from 15 residues.

This clone has more than one count but fewer than ten. The chain joins TRBV6-6 to TRBJ2-7, with D tentatively TRBD1 (5 bases). From germline, CDR1 is MNHNY and CDR2 SVGAGI (reference sequence). The CDR3 spans 14 residues. Trimming took off 6 bases at V and 2 bases at J, with 14 bases between the two ends. The CDR3 protein is CASRPPGQAYEQYF. The CDR3 DNA is TGTGCCAGCAGACCTCCCGGACAAGCCTACGAGCAGTACTTC.

The chain recombines TRBV2 with TRBJ1-1; no clear D gene. Germline-derived CDR1 and CDR2 are SNHLY and FYNNEI. Trimming took off 3 bases at V and 0 bases at J, with 17 bases between the two ends. The CDR3 is 17 residues long. CDR3 protein: CASSEGVGRIMNTEAFF. The CDR3 DNA reads TGTGCCAGCAGTGAGGGAGTCGGCAGGATAATGAACACTGAAGCTTTCTTT.

V usage is TRBV29-1 and J usage is TRBJ2-5; D is uncertain. The CDR3 spans 11 residues. V lost 4 bases, J lost 2 bases, and 5 bases lay in between. Germline lookup yields CDR1 SQVTM and CDR2 ANQGSEA. The CDR3 reads CSVAAQETQYF. CDR3 bases: TGCAGCGTTGCAGCGCAAGAGACCCAGTACTTC.